This TCR beta chain was observed in a study of cytotoxic CD8 clonotypes in ibrutinib-treated CLL. Overall study findings and caveats: For progressing versus sustained-remission patients, sampling times were not the same. Public clonotypes proved infrequent, and on treatment they shrank or remained steady.

A note on this clone: Its specificity is not known.

Trimming at V came to 6 bases and at J to 5 bases, leaving 5 bases not matched to a gene. The germline CDR1 and CDR2 sequences are SQVTM and ANQGSEA. The CDR3 has 12 amino acids. Data came from immunoSEQ multiplex PCR; TCRdb stores just in-frame clones and leaves some out. The data show about 140,000 clones, less than 95% seen once. Sequencing used PBMCs, obtained after 12 months of ibrutinib treatment. The origin of this receptor is a human donor with chronic lymphocytic leukemia. The chain carries TRBV29-1 and TRBJ2-3; the match to TRBD1 covers 7 bases. The CDR3 DNA is TGCAGCGTAGACAGGGTCGGAGATACGCAGTATTTT. Translated: CSVDRVGDTQYF.